Following are 14 T cell receptor beta chains from one sample sequenced in a study of T-cell reconstitution after alpha-beta-depleted transplantation in children (dated by TCRdb to about 2016). Read against the paper, the sample's treatment or condition label means: allogeneic hematopoietic cell transplantation with graft depleted of TCRalphabeta T cells and CD19 B cells. To prepare the library, PCR was applied. The sequencer listed for this sample is Illumina HiSeq 2500. TCR libraries were prepared with molecular barcoding, using unique molecular identifiers to normalize TCRbeta repertoire quantification. TCRdb applied fastp at Q25 and MiXCR to the public reads, then kept only in-frame beta chains. Entries are consolidated by CDR3 protein sequence, retaining the most common genes and DNA. For this sample the table gives about 340,000 distinct CDR3 sequences, of which 16% were detected only once. Around 38% of the sample is taken by the ten largest.

This specimen consisted of PBMCs, mostly from graft donor cells, obtained 360 days after TCRalphabeta/CD19-depleted stem cell transplant. These receptor sequences come from a male patient between 2 and 10 years old who had a stem cell transplant for acute lymphoblastic leukemia, so the T cells may come from the graft donor.

A few counts support this clonotype. The chain combines TRBV12-3 or TRBV12-4 with TRBJ1-2; 9 bases align to TRBD1. The J segment lost 6 bases and the V segment lost 5 bases, leaving 7 bases of the junction unmatched. The CDR3 totals 14 residues. The CDR3 is CASSLPGTGHGYTF. CDR3 sequence (DNA): TGTGCCAGCAGTCTCCCCGGGACAGGGCATGGCTACACCTTC.

V is TRBV4-1 and J is TRBJ2-2; 7 bases match TRBD2. Trimming removed 0 bases from V and 6 bases from J; junction bases left unmatched: 13. Germline-derived CDR1 and CDR2 are MGHRA and YSYEKL. This CDR3 spans 18 amino acids. CDR3 nucleotides: TGCGCCAGCAGCCAAGAACCTCTAGCGGTCGGTGGACCCGGGGAGCTGTTTTTT. Its translation is CASSQEPLAVGGPGELFF.

The table lists this clonotype with many counts. The genes are TRBV6-5 and TRBJ2-5; TRBD2 matches 7 bases. V shed 10 bases and J 5 bases; nucleotides not matched to a gene: 10. The CDR3 loop spans 13 amino acids. Germline-derived CDR1 and CDR2 are MNHEY and SVGAGI. The CDR3 sequence: CATSRLAGETQYF. The CDR3 nucleotides are TGTGCCACCTCAAGACTAGCTGGGGAGACCCAGTACTTC.

This clonotype has a count of ten or more. CDR3 DNA sequence: TGTGCCAGCAGTTTAATAGCGGGACGCACAGATACGCAGTATTTT. It yields the protein CASSLIAGRTDTQYF. V and J are TRBV28 and TRBJ2-3, with TRBD2 identical over 8 bases. V trimming: 2 bases; J trimming: 1 base; junction bases outside the gene matches: 2. In germline, CDR1 is MDHEN, CDR2 SYDVKM. The CDR3 is 15 residues long.

This clonotype was recorded a few times. The chain uses TRBV13 and TRBJ2-7, with D tentatively TRBD2 (6 bases). Trimming took 5 bases from V and 3 from J, leaving 17 bases between them. From germline, CDR1 is PRHDT and CDR2 FYEKMQ (reference sequence). The CDR3 is 15 amino acids. CDR3 in amino acids: CASSPAGRGVYEQYF. CDR3 coding DNA: TGTGCCAGCAGCCCCGCCGGGAGAGGAGTCTACGAGCAGTACTTC.

This clonotype was seen only a few times. The chain uses TRBV12-3 or TRBV12-4 and TRBJ2-7; possibly TRBD2 for D (6 bases). CDR3 length equals 15 residues. V was clipped by 6 bases and J by 0 bases, with 15 bases between them. For the CDR3, the DNA is TGTGCCAGCAGGGGGGGACTCCTGAGCTCCTACGAGCAGTACTTC. It codes for CASRGGLLSSYEQYF.

The table lists this clonotype with a few counts. The chain couples TRBV12-3 or TRBV12-4 to TRBJ2-2; D is unclear. This CDR3 has 15 residues. V dropped 3 bases and J dropped 7 bases, with 15 bases sitting between them. The CDR3 sequence: CASSLSAYAVGELFF. Written as DNA, the CDR3 is TGTGCCAGCAGTTTGTCTGCGTATGCAGTCGGGGAGCTGTTTTTT.

This chain connects TRBV10-3 to TRBJ2-5; 9 nucleotides agree with TRBD2. The CDR3 totals 16 residues. V dropped 0 bases and J dropped 2; count of bases not matched to a gene: 4. The germline gives CDR1 ENHRY, CDR2 SYGVKD. CDR3 nucleotide sequence: TGTGCCATCAGTGAGTCGAGCGGGAGGCCACAAGAGACCCAGTACTTC. Its protein is CAISESSGRPQETQYF.

The chain carries TRBV5-1 and TRBJ2-1; no definite D call. Germline assignment: CDR1 SGHRS and CDR2 YFSETQ. The CDR3 consists of 14 residues. The V and J ends lost 4 bases and 8 bases respectively, with 16 bases between them. The CDR3 DNA sequence: TGCGCCAGCAGCCCCCCCCCCATATATGATGAGCAGTTCTTC. Translated, it gives CASSPPPIYDEQFF.

This clonotype has just a few counts. The chain couples TRBV6-5 to TRBJ2-7, with 8 bases that match TRBD1. Trimming at V came to 2 bases and at J to 0 bases, leaving 6 bases not matched to a gene. This CDR3 is built from 16 residues. Germline CDR1 and CDR2: MNHEY and SVGAGI. The CDR3 sequence is CASSYMDRVNSYEQYF. CDR3 DNA: TGTGCCAGCAGTTACATGGACAGGGTGAACTCCTACGAGCAGTACTTC.

This clonotype has ten or more counts. V usage is TRBV24-1 and J usage is TRBJ2-1, with 12 bases matching TRBD2. CDR1 KGHDR and CDR2 SFDVKD come from the germline V gene. The CDR3 has 15 amino acids. Germline trimming cut 4 bases from V and 7 bases from J; bases unmatched to any gene: 4. The CDR3, as DNA: TGTGCCACCAGTGACTGGCTAGCGGGGGGGAATGAGCAGTTCTTC. This translates into CATSDWLAGGNEQFF.

There are a few counts of this clonotype. The CDR3 spells CASSLGRYQETQYF. The CDR3 DNA follows: TGTGCCAGCAGCTTAGGAAGGTACCAAGAGACCCAGTACTTC. The rearrangement joins TRBV11-2 to TRBJ2-5; D unclear. The CDR3 contains 14 residues. V gave up 1 base and J gave up 0 bases, with 6 bases separating them. Germline V gives CDR1 SGHAT, CDR2 FQNNGV.

There are many counts of this clonotype. The chain uses TRBV20-1 and TRBJ2-5, with D possibly being TRBD1 (5 bases). The CDR3 length is 13 residues. V lost 3 bases, J lost 5 bases, and 13 bases lay in between. Looked up from germline, CDR1 is DFQATT and CDR2 is SNEGSKA (reference sequence). As DNA, the CDR3 is TGCAGTGCTAGCCCAGGACAATGGGAGACCCAGTACTTC. It codes for CSASPGQWETQYF.

This clonotype turned up a few times. This rearrangement joins TRBV20-1 to TRBJ2-5, with D possibly matching TRBD2 (5 bases). Germline assignment: CDR1 DFQATT and CDR2 SNEGSKA (reference sequence). The CDR3 runs to 15 residues. Trimming took 0 bases from V and 1 from J, leaving 12 bases between them. The CDR3 region has the DNA TGCAGTGCTAGAGATCCCCTCCTAGCCCAAGAGACCCAGTACTTC. Amino acids: CSARDPLLAQETQYF.